A selection of T cell receptor beta chains follows, all from one sample in a study of OX40 agonist ivuxolimab in advanced cancers. The protocol was immunoSEQ multiplex PCR, while the TCRdb copy is restricted to in-frame clones and leaves out a portion. The sample lists under 80,000 clones; roughly 80% were seen once. This material consisted of CD4+ or CD8+ T cells sorted from blood, taken in a trial of the OX40 agonist ivuxolimab. The receptor source for this set is an adult with an advanced solid tumor such as melanoma, head and neck, liver or kidney cancer. CDR3s include the opening cysteine and the closing phenylalanine or tryptophan. The D gene is left open where the match is weak. The size of a clone is reported for some rows only, either as once, few or many, or as a class for expanded clones.

TRBV27	TRBJ1-6	.	.	TGTGCCAGCAGACCGAGGGGGAATAATTCACCCCTCCACTTT	CASRPRGNNSPLHF
TRBV30	TRBJ2-2	.	.	TGTGCCTGGAGTGTACGCAGGGGAAGGACCGGGGAGCTGTTTTTT	CAWSVRRGRTGELFF
TRBV5-1	TRBJ2-7	TRBD1	.	TGCGCCAGCAGCCCAAAACTTGGGACAGACCTTCCCTACGAGCAGTACTTC	CASSPKLGTDLPYEQYF
TRBV2	TRBJ2-2	.	.	TGTGCCAGCAGTGTTCGGTTTGCAGGGTCCACCGGGGAGCTGTTTTTT	CASSVRFAGSTGELFF
TRBV19	TRBJ2-1	.	few	TGTGCCAGTACGCGCGGGACTGAGCAGTTCTTC	CASTRGTEQFF
TRBV6-6	TRBJ2-2	TRBD2	.	TGTGCCAGCAGTTACTCCTCTAGCGGTTTAACCGGGGAGCTGTTTTTT	CASSYSSSGLTGELFF
TRBV18	TRBJ2-7	.	.	TGTGCCAGCTCACCACCTTCCTCCTACGAGCAGTACTTC	CASSPPSSYEQYF
TRBV6-5	TRBJ2-7	.	.	TGTGCCAGCAGTTACGACAGATTCAAAGGCCCGCACTTC	CASSYDRFKGPHF
TRBV28	TRBJ2-4	.	few	TGTGCCAGCAGTTCCCCCTCACAGGGAAGGAACTTC	CASSSPSQGRNF
TRBV6-5	TRBJ2-3	TRBD1	.	TGTGCCAGCAGTCTCCAGGGGGCCACAGATACGCAGTATTTT	CASSLQGATDTQYF
TRBV20-1	TRBJ1-1	.	.	TGCAGTGCCCGGATGAACACTGAAGCTTTCTTT	CSARMNTEAFF
TRBV5-1	TRBJ2-5	TRBD2	many	TGCGCCAGCAAAACGGGGGGAGGGTCTCAAGAGACCCAGTACTTC	CASKTGGGSQETQYF
TRBV5-8	TRBJ1-2	.	.	TGTGCCAGCAGCTTGCGAGCAGGGACAATCAACTATGGCTACACCTTC	CASSLRAGTINYGYTF
TRBV6-1	TRBJ1-5	.	once	TGTGCCAGCAGTGAAGCGGTGACAGTCGGTCAGCCCCAGCATTTT	CASSEAVTVGQPQHF
TRBV18	TRBJ1-4	TRBD1	once	TGTGCCAGCTCACCGACAGGGCCTCCTAATGAAAAACTGTTTTTT	CASSPTGPPNEKLFF
TRBV5-6	TRBJ1-1	TRBD1	.	TGTGCCAGCAGCCCGCGGGACAGACCCTTGATAGCTTTCTTT	CASSPRDRPLIAFF
TRBV7-2	TRBJ1-1	.	.	TGTGCCAGCAGCTTTGGGCCCTTGAACACTGAAGCTTTCTTT	CASSFGPLNTEAFF
TRBV18	TRBJ2-6	.	.	TGTGCCAGCTCACCCCAGGGGACTGGGGCCAACGTCCTGACTTTC	CASSPQGTGANVLTF
TRBV18	TRBJ1-6	TRBD1	medium-sized	TGTGCCAGCTCACCACAGACAGGGAGGAGTTCACCCCTCCACTTT	CASSPQTGRSSPLHF
TRBV19	TRBJ1-1	.	few	TGTGCCAGTAGTAGCTCTCGAGGGAGCACTGAAGCTTTCTTT	CASSSSRGSTEAFF
TRBV6-6	TRBJ1-1	.	.	TGTGCCAGCAGCCGACAGTTCGGGGTGAACACTGAAGCTTTCTTT	CASSRQFGVNTEAFF
TRBV29-1	TRBJ2-1	TRBD1	.	TGCAGCGTGACGGGACAGAGTTACTACAATGAGCAGTTCTTC	CSVTGQSYYNEQFF
TRBV7-9	TRBJ2-5	TRBD2	.	TGTGCCAGCAGCTCCGTTTCCGGGACTAGCGGAGAGACCCAGTACTTC	CASSSVSGTSGETQYF
TRBV14	TRBJ1-1	.	.	TGTGCCAGCAGCCAAGAGCGTACAATGAACACTGAAGCTTTCTTT	CASSQERTMNTEAFF
TRBV2	TRBJ1-6	TRBD1	few	TGTGCCAGCAGCAAGACCCGGACAGGGGGGGATTCACCCCTCCACTTT	CASSKTRTGGDSPLHF
TRBV5-6	TRBJ2-7	.	.	TGTGCCAGCAGCGACCGGATGGAGCAGTACTTC	CASSDRMEQYF
TRBV19	TRBJ2-2	TRBD1	.	TGTGCCAGTAGTATAGGTCAGGGGGCCAGCACCGGGGAGCTGTTTTTT	CASSIGQGASTGELFF
TRBV6-6	TRBJ2-4	TRBD1	.	TGTGCCAGCAGTGGGGACAGATGGGAAAACATTCAGTACTTC	CASSGDRWENIQYF
TRBV2	TRBJ1-6	.	.	TGTGCCAGCAAGGACAGAAATAATTCACCCCTCCACTTT	CASKDRNNSPLHF
TRBV6-5	TRBJ1-1	.	.	TGTGCCATTAGGCGGGGGGCGGGCACTGAAGCTTTCTTT	CAIRRGAGTEAFF
TRBV19	TRBJ1-2	.	.	TGTGCCAGTAGTTTCCCGGGGCTCTATGGCTACACCTTC	CASSFPGLYGYTF
TRBV10-3	TRBJ2-5	TRBD1	few	TGTGCCATCAGTGGATACCGACAGGGGGCCGAGACCCAGTACTTC	CAISGYRQGAETQYF
TRBV18	TRBJ1-5	TRBD1	few	TGTGCCAGCTCACCCCAGGGGGGCTTCGATCAGCCCCAGCATTTT	CASSPQGGFDQPQHF
TRBV4-2	TRBJ1-4	.	once	TGTGCCAGCAGCCAAGATGGGGGAAATGAAAAACTGTTTTTT	CASSQDGGNEKLFF
TRBV7-9	TRBJ1-1	TRBD1	.	TGTGCCAGCAGCTTGACAGGGTCGGAAGCTTTCTTT	CASSLTGSEAFF
TRBV11-2	TRBJ2-2	.	.	TGTGCCAGCAGCTTAGGTGGCAGGAGAACCGGGGAGCTGTTTTTT	CASSLGGRRTGELFF
TRBV6-6	TRBJ2-7	TRBD2	.	TGTGCCAGCAGTCCCGGGAGGCCCAAACACGAGCAGTACTTC	CASSPGRPKHEQYF